One and the same sample provided the 2 T cell receptor beta chains below, sequenced in a study of cytomegalovirus exposure and HLA in healthy donors. Both 60 Vbeta primers and 13 Jbeta primers went into the PCR. Sequencing used immunoSEQ multiplex PCR; TCRdb keeps in-frame clones, though not all of them. The sample consists of more than 95,000 clones, roughly 79% of them appearing once. The sample comprised PBMCs. Source of these receptors: a female donor in good health and CMV-seropositive.

V usage is TRBV6-4 and J usage is TRBJ2-2; the match to TRBD1 covers 9 bases. CDR1 and CDR2 (germline): MRHNA, SNTAGT. Trimming cost V 6 bases and J 6 bases; bases outside gene matches: 5. The CDR3 extends over 14 amino acids. The CDR3 spells CASRQGASAGELFF. The CDR3 DNA reads TGTGCCAGCAGACAGGGGGCGTCGGCCGGGGAGCTGTTTTTT.

The rearrangement links TRBV28 to TRBJ1-6; 9 bases fit TRBD1. Unmatched junction bases numbered 5, after V lost 5 bases and J lost 9 bases. This CDR3 has 14 amino acids. Germline CDR1 MDHEN, CDR2 SYDVKM. The CDR3 sequence is CASSHRGRGSPLHF. The CDR3 region has the DNA TGTGCCAGCAGTCACAGGGGGCGCGGTTCACCCCTCCACTTT.